One TCR beta chain is described in this entry. The sample originates from a study of blood T cell repertoires in COVID-19. TCRdb's table, derived via immunoSEQ multiplex PCR, lists solely in-frame clones and lacks some. The data hold approximately 77,000 clones, with 80% observed a single time. In germline, CDR1 is SGHDN, CDR2 FVKESK. The length of the CDR3 is 14 residues. V was pared by 4 bases and J by 5 bases, with 5 bases of the junction left unmatched. The TCR was taken from a woman between 65 and 79 years old with acute or convalescent COVID-19. Material for sequencing was peripheral blood. The J gene is TRBJ2-7, the V gene TRBV14; 10 bases agree with TRBD1. The CDR3 coding sequence is TGTGCCAGCAGCCGACCGGGACAGGGGAACGAGCAGTACTTC. This sequence encodes CASSRPGQGNEQYF. Full variable domain (missing parts from reference TRBV14 and TRBJ2-7): EAGVTQFPSHSVIEKGQTVTLRCDPISGHDNLYWYRRVMGKEIKFLLHFVKESKQDESGMPNNRFLAERTGGTYSTLKVQPAELEDSGVYFCASSRPGQGNEQYFGPGTRLTVT.